Sequencing of this T cell receptor (beta chain) was carried out in a study of blood T cell repertoires in COVID-19. Turning to the study itself: PBMCs, B-cell-depleted T cells, or T cells provided the cDNA or gDNA that made up the material.

Germline V CDR1 and CDR2: MDHEN, SYDVKM. Unmatched junction bases numbered 8, after V lost 3 bases and J lost 2 bases. This CDR3 spans 16 amino acids. Data came from immunoSEQ multiplex PCR; TCRdb stores just in-frame clones and leaves some out. The repertoire holds more than 200,000 clones, with around 84% as singletons. The sequenced sample was peripheral blood. This TCR derives from an older woman with COVID-19, enrolled during active disease. This rearrangement joins TRBV28 to TRBJ2-7; 9 bases match TRBD2. The CDR3 region is CASSFHLAGLTYEQYF. CDR3 nucleotide sequence: TGTGCCAGCAGTTTCCATCTAGCGGGATTAACCTACGAGCAGTACTTC.